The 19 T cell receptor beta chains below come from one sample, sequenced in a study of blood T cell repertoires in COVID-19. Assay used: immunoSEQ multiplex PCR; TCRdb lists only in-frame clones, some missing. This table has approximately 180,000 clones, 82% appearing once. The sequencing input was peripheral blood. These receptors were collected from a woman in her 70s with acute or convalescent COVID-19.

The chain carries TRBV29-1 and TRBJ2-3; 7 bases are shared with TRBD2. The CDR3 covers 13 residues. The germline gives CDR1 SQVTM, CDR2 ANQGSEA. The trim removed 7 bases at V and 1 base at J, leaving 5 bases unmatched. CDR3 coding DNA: TGCAGCGCTGAGGCGGGGGGCACAGATACGCAGTATTTT. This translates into CSAEAGGTDTQYF.

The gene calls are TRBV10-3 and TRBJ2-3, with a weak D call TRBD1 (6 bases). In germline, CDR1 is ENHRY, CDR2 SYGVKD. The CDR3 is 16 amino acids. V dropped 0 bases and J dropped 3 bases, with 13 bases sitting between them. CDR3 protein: CAISESWLRGTDTQYF. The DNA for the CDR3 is TGTGCCATCAGTGAGTCCTGGTTGAGGGGGACAGATACGCAGTATTTT.

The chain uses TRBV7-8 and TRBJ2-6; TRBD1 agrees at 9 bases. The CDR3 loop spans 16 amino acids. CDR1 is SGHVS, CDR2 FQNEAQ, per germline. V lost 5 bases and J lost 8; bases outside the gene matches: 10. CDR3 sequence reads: CASSPRQGVRSNVLTF. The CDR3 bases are TGTGCCAGCAGCCCGCGACAGGGGGTTAGGTCCAACGTCCTGACTTTC.

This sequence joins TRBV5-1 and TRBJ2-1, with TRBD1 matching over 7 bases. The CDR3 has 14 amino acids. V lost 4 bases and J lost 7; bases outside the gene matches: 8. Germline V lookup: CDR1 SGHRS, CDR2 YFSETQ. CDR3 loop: CASSPDRVSNEQFF. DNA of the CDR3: TGCGCCAGCAGCCCAGACAGGGTCTCTAATGAGCAGTTCTTC.

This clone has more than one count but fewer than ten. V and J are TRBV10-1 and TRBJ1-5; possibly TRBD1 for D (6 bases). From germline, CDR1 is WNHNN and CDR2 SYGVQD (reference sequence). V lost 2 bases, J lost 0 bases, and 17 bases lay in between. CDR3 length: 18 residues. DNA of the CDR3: TGCGCCAGCAGTGAGCGGGGTGGGACAACTCTTAGCAATCAGCCCCAGCATTTT. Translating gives CASSERGGTTLSNQPQHF.

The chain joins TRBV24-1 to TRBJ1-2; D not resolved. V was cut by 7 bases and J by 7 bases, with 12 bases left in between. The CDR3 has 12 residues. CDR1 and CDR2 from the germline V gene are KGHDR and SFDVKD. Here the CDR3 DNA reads TGTGCCACCAGCACCCCCAGTGGTGGCTACACCTTC. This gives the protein CATSTPSGGYTF.

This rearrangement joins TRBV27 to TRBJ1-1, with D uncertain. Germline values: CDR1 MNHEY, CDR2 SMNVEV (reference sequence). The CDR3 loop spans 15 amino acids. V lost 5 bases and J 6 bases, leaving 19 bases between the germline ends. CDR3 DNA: TGTGCCAGCAGTCCCGGGAGATACCAGAGGGCTGAAGCTTTCTTT. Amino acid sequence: CASSPGRYQRAEAFF.

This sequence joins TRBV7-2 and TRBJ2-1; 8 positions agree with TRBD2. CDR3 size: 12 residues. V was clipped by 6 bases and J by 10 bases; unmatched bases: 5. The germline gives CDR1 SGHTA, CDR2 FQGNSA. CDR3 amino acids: CASRTSVTEQFF. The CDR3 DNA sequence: TGTGCCAGCAGGACTAGCGTCACGGAGCAGTTCTTC. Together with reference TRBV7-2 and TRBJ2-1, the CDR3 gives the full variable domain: GAGVSQSPSNKVTEKGKDVELRCDPISGHTALYWYRQSLGQGLEFLIYFQGNSAPDKSGLPSDRFSAERTGGSVSTLTIQRTQQEDSAVYLCASRTSVTEQFFGPGTRLTVL.

The chain's CDR3 is CAISEFIGTVTDTQYF. DNA for the CDR3: TGTGCCATCAGTGAGTTTATAGGGACTGTCACAGATACGCAGTATTTT. The J gene is TRBJ2-3, the V gene TRBV10-3; perhaps TRBD2 as D (6 bases). The germline V gene has CDR1 ENHRY and CDR2 SYGVKD. V was shortened by 1 base and J by 2 bases, with 13 bases between the two germline ends. There are 16 residues in the CDR3.

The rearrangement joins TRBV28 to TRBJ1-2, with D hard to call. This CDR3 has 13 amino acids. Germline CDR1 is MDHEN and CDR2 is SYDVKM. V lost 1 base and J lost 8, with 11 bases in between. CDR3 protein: CASSLSTLRGYTF. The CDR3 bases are TGTGCCAGCAGTTTATCAACTTTGAGAGGCTACACCTTC.

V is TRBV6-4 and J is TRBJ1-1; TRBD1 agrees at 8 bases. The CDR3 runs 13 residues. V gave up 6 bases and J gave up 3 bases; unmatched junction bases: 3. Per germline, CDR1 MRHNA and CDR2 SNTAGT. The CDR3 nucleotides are TGTGCCAGCAGAAAGACAGGGGACACTGAAGCTTTCTTT. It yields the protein CASRKTGDTEAFF.

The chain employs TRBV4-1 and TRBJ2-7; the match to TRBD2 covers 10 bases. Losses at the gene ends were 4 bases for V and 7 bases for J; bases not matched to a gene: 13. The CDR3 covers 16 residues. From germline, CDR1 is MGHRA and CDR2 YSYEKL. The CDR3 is CASSRPGLAVEGEQYF. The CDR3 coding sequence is TGCGCCAGCAGCCGCCCCGGACTAGCGGTTGAGGGGGAGCAGTACTTC.

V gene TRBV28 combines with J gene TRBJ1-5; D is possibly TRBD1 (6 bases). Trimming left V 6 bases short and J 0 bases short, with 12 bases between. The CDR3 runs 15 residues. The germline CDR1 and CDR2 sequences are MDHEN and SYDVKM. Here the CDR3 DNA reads TGTGCCAGCAGCCCCGGGACAAATAGCAATCAGCCCCAGCATTTT. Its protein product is CASSPGTNSNQPQHF.

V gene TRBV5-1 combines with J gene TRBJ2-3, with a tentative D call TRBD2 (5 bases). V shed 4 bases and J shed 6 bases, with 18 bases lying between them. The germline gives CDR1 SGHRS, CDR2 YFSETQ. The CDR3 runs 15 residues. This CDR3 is CASSGPRGGADTQYF. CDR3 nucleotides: TGCGCCAGCAGCGGCCCACGAGGAGGCGCCGATACGCAGTATTTT.

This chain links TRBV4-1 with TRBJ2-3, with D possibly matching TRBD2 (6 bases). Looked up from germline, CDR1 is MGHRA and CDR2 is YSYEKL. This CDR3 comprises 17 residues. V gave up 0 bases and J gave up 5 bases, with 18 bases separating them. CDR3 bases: TGCGCCAGCAGCCAAGATACCGGGAGAGGAGGATTAGATACGCAGTATTTT. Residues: CASSQDTGRGGLDTQYF.

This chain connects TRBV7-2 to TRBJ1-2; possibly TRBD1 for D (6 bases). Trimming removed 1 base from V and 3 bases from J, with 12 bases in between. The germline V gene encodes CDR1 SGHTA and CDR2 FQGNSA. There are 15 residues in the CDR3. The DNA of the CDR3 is TGTGCCAGCAGCTTAGTCCACAAGGGGGACTATGGCTACACCTTC. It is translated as CASSLVHKGDYGYTF.

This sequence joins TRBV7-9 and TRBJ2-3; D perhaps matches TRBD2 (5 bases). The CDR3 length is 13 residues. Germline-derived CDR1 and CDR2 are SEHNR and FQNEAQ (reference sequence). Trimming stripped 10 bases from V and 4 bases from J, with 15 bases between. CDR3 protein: CATRPAGADTQYF. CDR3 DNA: TGTGCCACCCGGCCCGCCGGGGCAGATACGCAGTATTTT.

Here the CDR3 DNA reads TGTGCCAGCAGGGGGACAGGCGTCTACGAGCAGTACTTC. It specifies CASRGTGVYEQYF. The chain couples TRBV2 to TRBJ2-7, with 8 bases identical to TRBD1. Germline V gene lookup returns CDR1 SNHLY and CDR2 FYNNEI. V shed 6 bases and J 3 bases; nucleotides not matched to a gene: 4. The CDR3 contains 13 residues.

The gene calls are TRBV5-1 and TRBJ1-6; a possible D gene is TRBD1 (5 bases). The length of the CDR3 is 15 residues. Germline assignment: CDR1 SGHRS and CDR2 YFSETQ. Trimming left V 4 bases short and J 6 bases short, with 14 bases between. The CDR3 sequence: CASSRSGLGNSPLHF. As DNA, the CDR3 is TGCGCCAGCAGCCGGTCAGGGTTGGGTAATTCACCCCTCCACTTT.